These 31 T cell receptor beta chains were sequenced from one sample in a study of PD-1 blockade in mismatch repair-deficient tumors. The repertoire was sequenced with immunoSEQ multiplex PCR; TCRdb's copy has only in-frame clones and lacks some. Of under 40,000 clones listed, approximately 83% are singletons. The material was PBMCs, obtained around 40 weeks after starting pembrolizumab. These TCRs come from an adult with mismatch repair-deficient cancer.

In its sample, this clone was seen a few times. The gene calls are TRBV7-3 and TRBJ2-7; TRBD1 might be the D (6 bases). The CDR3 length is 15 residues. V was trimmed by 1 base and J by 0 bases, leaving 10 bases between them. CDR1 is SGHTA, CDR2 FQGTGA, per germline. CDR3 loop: CASSLNGGNSYEQYF. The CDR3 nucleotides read TGTGCCAGCAGCTTAAATGGGGGCAACTCCTACGAGCAGTACTTC.

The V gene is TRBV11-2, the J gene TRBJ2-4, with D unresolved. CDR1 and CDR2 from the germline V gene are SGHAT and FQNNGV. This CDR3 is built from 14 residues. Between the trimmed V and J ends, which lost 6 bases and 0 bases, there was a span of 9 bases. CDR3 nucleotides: TGTGCCAGCAGTTCCCGACTAGCCAAAAACATTCAGTACTTC. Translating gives CASSSRLAKNIQYF.

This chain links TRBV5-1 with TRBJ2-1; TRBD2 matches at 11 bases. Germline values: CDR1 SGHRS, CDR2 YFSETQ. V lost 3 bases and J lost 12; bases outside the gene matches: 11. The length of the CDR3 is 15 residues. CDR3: CASSSGGSGRALQFF. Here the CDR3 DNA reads TGCGCCAGCAGCTCCGGGGGTAGCGGGAGGGCCTTGCAGTTCTTC.

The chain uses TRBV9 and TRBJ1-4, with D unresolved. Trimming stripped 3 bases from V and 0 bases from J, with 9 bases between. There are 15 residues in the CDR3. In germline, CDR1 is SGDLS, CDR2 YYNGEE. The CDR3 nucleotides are TGTGCCAGCAGCGCCGACGGGGCAACTAATGAAAAACTGTTTTTT. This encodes CASSADGATNEKLFF.

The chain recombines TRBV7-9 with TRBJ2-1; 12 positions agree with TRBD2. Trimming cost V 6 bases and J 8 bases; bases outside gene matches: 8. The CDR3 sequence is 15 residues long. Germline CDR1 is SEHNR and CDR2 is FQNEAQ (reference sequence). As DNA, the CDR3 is TGTGCCAGCAGAGCCGGGACTAGCGGGCGCGATGAGCAGTTCTTC. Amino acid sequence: CASRAGTSGRDEQFF.

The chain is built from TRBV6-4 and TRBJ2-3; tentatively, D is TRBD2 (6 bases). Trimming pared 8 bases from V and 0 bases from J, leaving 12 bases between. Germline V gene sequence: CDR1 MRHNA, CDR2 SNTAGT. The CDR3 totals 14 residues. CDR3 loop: CASSRGYSTDTQYF. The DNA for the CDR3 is TGTGCCAGCTCTCGGGGGTATAGCACAGATACGCAGTATTTT.

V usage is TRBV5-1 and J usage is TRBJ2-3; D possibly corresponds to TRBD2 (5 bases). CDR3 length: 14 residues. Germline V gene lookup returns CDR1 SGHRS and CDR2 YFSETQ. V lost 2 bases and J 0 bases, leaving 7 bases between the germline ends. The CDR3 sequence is CASSFTSSTDTQYF. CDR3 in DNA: TGCGCCAGCAGCTTTACTAGTAGCACAGATACGCAGTATTTT.

This CDR3 reads CASSTGGSETQYF. The CDR3 coding sequence is TGTGCCAGCAGCACCGGGGGGTCGGAGACCCAGTACTTC. V usage is TRBV9 and J usage is TRBJ2-5; 7 bases agree with TRBD2. From germline, CDR1 is SGDLS and CDR2 YYNGEE. The CDR3 length is 13 residues. With V trimmed by 4 bases and J by 5 bases, 5 bases remained unmatched.

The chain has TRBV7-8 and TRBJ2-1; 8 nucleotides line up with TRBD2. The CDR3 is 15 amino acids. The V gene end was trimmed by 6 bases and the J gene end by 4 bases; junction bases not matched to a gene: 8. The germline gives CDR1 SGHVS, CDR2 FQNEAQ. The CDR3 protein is CASSISGSRYNEQFF. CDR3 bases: TGTGCCAGCAGTATAAGCGGGAGTCGGTACAATGAGCAGTTCTTC.

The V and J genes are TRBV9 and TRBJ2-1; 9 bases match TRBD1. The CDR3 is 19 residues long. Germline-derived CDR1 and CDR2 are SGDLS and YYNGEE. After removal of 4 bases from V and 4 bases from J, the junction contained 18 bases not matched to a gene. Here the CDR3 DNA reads TGTGCCAGCAGCCCATCCGGGACAGGGCTGATCGAGCCTTACAATGAGCAGTTCTTC. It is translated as CASSPSGTGLIEPYNEQFF.

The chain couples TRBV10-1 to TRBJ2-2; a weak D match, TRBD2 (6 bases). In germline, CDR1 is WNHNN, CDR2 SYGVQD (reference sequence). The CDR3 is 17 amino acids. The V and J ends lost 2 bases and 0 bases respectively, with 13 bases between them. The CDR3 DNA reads TGCGCCAGCAGTGAGGGGGTGGGGGGATCGAACACCGGGGAGCTGTTTTTT. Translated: CASSEGVGGSNTGELFF.

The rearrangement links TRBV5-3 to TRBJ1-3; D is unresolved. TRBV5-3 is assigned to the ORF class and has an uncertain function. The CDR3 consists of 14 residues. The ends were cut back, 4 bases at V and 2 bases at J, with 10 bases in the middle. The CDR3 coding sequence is TGTGCCAGAAGCCGGAGAGCTCCTGGAAACACCATATATTTT. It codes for CARSRRAPGNTIYF.

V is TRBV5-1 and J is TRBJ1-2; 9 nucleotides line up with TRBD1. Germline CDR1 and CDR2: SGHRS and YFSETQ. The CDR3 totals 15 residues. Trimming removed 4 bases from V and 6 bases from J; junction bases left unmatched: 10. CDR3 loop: CASSPYSRTGDGYTF. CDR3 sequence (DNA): TGCGCCAGCAGCCCTTACTCCAGGACAGGGGATGGCTACACCTTC.

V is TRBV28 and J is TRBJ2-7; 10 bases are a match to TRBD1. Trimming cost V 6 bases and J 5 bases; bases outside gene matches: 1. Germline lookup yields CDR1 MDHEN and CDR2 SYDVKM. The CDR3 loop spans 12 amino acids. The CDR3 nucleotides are TGTGCCAGCAGGGGACAGGGGAACGAGCAGTACTTC. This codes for CASRGQGNEQYF.

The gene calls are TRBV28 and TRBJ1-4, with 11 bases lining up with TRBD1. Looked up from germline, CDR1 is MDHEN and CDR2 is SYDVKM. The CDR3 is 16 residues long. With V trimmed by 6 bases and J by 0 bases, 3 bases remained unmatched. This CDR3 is CASSPGQGATNEKLFF. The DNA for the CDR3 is TGTGCCAGCAGCCCGGGACAGGGGGCAACTAATGAAAAACTGTTTTTT.

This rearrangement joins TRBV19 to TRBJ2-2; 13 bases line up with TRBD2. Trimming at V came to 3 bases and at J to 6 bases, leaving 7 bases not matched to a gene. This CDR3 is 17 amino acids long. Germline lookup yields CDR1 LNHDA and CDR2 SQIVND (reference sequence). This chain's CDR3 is CASSMVLAGGTAGELFF. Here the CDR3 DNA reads TGTGCCAGTAGTATGGTACTAGCGGGAGGGACGGCCGGGGAGCTGTTTTTT.

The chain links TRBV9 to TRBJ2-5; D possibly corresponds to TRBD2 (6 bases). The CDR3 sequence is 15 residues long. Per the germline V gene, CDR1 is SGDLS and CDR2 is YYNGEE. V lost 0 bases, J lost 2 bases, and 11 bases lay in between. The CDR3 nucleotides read TGTGCCAGCAGCGTAGGGAGGGGTGGGCAAGAGACCCAGTACTTC. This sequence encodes CASSVGRGGQETQYF.

CDR3 DNA sequence: TGTGCCAGCAGTTGGACCACCAGCGGCAAAATGGAAGCTTTCTTT. Amino acids: CASSWTTSGKMEAFF. The chain has TRBV6-5 and TRBJ1-1, with no clear D. Germline V gene sequence: CDR1 MNHEY, CDR2 SVGAGI. Trimming shortened V by 4 bases and J by 8 bases, and 20 bases separated the two germline ends. This CDR3 spans 15 amino acids.

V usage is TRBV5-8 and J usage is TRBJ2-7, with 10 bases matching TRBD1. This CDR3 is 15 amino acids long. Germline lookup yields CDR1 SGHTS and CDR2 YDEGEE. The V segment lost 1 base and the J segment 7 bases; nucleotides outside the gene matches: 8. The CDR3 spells CASSLPGQGHREQYF. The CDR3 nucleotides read TGTGCCAGCAGCTTGCCGGGACAGGGGCATAGGGAGCAGTACTTC. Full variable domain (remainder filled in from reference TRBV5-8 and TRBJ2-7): EAGVTQSPTHLIKTRGQQATLRCSPISGHTSVYWYQQALGLGLQFLLWYDEGEERNRGNFPPRFSGRQFPNYSSELNVNALELEDSALYLCASSLPGQGHREQYFGPGTRLTVT.

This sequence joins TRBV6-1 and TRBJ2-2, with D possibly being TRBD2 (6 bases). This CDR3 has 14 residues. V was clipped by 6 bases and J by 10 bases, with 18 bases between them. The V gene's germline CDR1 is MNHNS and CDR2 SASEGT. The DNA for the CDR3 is TGTGCCAGCAGAAGACTAGTAGGACAAGAGGAGCTGTTTTTT. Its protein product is CASRRLVGQEELFF.

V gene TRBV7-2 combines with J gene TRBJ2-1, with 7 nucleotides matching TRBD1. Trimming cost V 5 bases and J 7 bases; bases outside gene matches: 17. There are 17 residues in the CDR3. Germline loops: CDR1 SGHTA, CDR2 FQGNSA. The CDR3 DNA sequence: TGTGCCAGCAGCCCTAGGGGCCCGACAGGGATAGAAAATGAGCAGTTCTTC. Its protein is CASSPRGPTGIENEQFF.

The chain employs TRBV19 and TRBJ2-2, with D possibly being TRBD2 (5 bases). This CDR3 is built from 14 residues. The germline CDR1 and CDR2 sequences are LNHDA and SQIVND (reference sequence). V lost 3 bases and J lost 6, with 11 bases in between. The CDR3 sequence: CASSIRRAAGELFF. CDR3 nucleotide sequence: TGTGCCAGTAGTATTCGGCGGGCGGCCGGGGAGCTGTTTTTT.

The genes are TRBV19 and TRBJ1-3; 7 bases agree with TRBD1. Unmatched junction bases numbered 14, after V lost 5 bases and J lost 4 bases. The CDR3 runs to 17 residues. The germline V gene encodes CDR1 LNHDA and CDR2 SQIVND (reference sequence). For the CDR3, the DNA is TGTGCCAGTAGTGCCATGACAGGGTTCAATACGGGAAACACCATATATTTT. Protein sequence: CASSAMTGFNTGNTIYF.

This chain's CDR3 is CASSVQGGEAFF. CDR3 sequence (DNA): TGTGCCAGCAGCGTGCAGGGGGGTGAAGCTTTCTTT. The chain links TRBV9 to TRBJ1-1; TRBD1 matches at 7 bases. With V trimmed by 2 bases and J by 7 bases, 2 bases remained unmatched. The CDR3 extends over 12 amino acids. CDR1 and CDR2 (germline): SGDLS, YYNGEE.

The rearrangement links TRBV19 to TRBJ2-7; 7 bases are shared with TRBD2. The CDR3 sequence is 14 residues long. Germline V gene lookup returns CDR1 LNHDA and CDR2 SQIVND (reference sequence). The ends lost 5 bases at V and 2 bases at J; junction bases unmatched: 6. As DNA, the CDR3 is TGTGCCAGTAGTCTAGCGGAGGCGGCCTACGAGCAGTACTTC. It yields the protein CASSLAEAAYEQYF.

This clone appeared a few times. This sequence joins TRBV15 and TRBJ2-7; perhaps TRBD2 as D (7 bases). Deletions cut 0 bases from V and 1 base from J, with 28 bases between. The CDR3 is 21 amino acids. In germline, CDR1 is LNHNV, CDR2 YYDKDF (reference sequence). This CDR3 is CATSRDSGGGGGGVKSYEQYF. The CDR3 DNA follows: TGTGCCACCAGCAGAGATAGTGGGGGCGGTGGGGGGGGTGTGAAATCCTACGAGCAGTACTTC. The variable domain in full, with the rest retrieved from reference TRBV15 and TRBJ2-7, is DAMVIQNPRYQVTQFGKPVTLSCSQTLNHNVMYWYQQKSSQAPKLLFHYYDKDFNNEADTPDNFQSRRPNTSFCFLDIRSPGLGDTAMYLCATSRDSGGGGGGVKSYEQYFGPGTRLTVT.

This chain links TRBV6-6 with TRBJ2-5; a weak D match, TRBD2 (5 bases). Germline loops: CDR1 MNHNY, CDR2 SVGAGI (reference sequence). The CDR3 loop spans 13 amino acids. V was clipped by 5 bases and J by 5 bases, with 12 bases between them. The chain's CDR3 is CASSPEVVETQYF. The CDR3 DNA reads TGTGCCAGCAGTCCGGAGGTGGTTGAGACCCAGTACTTC.

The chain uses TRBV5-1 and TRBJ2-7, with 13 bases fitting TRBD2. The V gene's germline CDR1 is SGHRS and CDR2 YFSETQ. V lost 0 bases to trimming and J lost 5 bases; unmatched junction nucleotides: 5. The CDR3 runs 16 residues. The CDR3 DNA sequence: TGCGCCAGCAGCTTGGACAGACTAGCGGGAGGAAACGAGCAGTACTTC. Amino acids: CASSLDRLAGGNEQYF.

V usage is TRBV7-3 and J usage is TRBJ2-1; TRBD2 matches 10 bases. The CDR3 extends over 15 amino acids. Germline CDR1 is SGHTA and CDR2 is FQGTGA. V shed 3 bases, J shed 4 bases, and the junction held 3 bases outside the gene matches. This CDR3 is CASSFGTSDYNEQFF. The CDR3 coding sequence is TGTGCCAGCAGCTTTGGGACTAGCGATTACAATGAGCAGTTCTTC.

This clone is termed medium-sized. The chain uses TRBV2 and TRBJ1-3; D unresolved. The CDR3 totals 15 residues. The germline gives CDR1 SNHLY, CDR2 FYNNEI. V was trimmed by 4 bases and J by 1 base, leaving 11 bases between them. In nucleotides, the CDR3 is TGTGCCAGCAGTGGAGGAGTGAATTCTGGAAACACCATATATTTT. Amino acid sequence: CASSGGVNSGNTIYF.

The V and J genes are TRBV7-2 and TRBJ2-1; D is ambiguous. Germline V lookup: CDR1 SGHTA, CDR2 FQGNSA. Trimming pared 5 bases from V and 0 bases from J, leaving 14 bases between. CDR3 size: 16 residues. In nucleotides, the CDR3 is TGTGCCAGCAGCCCCGGCGGCGCCAGCTCCTACAATGAGCAGTTCTTC. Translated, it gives CASSPGGASSYNEQFF.